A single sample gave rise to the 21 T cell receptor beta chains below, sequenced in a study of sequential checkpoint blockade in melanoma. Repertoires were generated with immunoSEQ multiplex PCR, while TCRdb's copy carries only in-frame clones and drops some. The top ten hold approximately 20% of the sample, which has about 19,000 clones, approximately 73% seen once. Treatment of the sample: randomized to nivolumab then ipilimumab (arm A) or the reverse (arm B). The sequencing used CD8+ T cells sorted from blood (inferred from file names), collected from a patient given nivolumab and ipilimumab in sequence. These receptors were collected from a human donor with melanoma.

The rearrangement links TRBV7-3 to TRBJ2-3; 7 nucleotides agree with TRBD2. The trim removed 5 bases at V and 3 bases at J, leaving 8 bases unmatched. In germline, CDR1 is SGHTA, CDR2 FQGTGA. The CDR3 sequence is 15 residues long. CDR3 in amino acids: CASSPIVGGTDTQYF. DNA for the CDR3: TGTGCCAGCAGCCCAATTGTGGGGGGGACAGATACGCAGTATTTT.

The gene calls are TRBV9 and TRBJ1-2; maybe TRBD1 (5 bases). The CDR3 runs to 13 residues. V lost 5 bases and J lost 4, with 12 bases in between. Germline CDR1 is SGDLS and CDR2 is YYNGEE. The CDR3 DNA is TGTGCCAGCAGGGATGACAGCTTCTATGGCTACACCTTC. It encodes CASRDDSFYGYTF. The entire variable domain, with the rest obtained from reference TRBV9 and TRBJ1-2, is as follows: DSGVTQTPKHLITATGQRVTLRCSPRSGDLSVYWYQQSLDQGLQFLIQYYNGEERAKGNILERFSAQQFPDLHSELNLSSLELGDSALYFCASRDDSFYGYTFGSGTRLTVV.

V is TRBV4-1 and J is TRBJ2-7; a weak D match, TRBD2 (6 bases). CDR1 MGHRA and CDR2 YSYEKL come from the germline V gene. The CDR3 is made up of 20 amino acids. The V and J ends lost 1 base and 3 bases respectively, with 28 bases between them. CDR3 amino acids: CASSQAEGGALRISGYEQYF. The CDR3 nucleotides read TGCGCCAGCAGCCAAGCGGAGGGCGGGGCCCTGAGGATTTCAGGCTACGAGCAGTACTTC.

In DNA form, the CDR3 reads TGTGCCAGCAGCTTGACTAGCAGGAATGAGCAGTTCTTC. Its protein product is CASSLTSRNEQFF. The chain combines TRBV7-9 with TRBJ2-1; 7 nucleotides align to TRBD2. CDR3 size: 13 residues. Germline V gives CDR1 SEHNR, CDR2 FQNEAQ (reference sequence). J lost 7 bases, V lost 3 bases, and 3 bases had no gene match.

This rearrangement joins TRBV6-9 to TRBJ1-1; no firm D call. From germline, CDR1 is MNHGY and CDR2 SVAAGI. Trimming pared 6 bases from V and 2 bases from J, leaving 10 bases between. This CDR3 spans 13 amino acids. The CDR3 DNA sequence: TGTGCCAGCAGCCTGAGGGAAAACACTGAAGCTTTCTTT. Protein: CASSLRENTEAFF.

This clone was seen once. The CDR3 sequence is CSVGGQGTNSYEQYF. The CDR3 DNA reads as TGCAGCGTCGGGGGACAGGGCACCAACTCCTACGAGCAGTACTTC. The chain carries TRBV29-1 and TRBJ2-7; 9 nucleotides align to TRBD1. V shed 6 bases, J shed 0 bases, and the junction held 9 bases outside the gene matches. Germline V CDR1 and CDR2: SQVTM, ANQGSEA. The length of the CDR3 is 15 residues.

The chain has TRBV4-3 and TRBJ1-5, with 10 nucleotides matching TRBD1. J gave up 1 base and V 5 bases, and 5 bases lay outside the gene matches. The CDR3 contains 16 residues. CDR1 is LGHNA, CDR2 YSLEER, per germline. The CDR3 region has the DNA TGCGCCAGCAGCGACGACAGGGGGCGAAGCAATCAGCCCCAGCATTTT. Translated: CASSDDRGRSNQPQHF.

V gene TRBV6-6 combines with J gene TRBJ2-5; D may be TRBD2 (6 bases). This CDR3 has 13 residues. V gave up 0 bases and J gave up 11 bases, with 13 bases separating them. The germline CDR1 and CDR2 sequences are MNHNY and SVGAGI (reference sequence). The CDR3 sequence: CASSYSRRVWQYF. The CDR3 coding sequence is TGTGCCAGCAGTTACTCACGGAGGGTTTGGCAGTACTTC.

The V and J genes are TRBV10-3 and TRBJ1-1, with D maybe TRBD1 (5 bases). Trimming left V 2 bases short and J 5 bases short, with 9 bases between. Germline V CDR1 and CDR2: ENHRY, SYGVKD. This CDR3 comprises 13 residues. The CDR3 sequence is CAISEVGETEAFF. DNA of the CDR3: TGTGCCATCAGTGAGGTAGGGGAAACTGAAGCTTTCTTT.

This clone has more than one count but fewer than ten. The CDR3 bases are TGTGCCAGCAGTTTCACCCGGACAGGGAGATCCTACGAGCAGTACTTC. It specifies CASSFTRTGRSYEQYF. V gene TRBV28 combines with J gene TRBJ2-7; TRBD1 matches 8 bases. Germline-derived CDR1 and CDR2 are MDHEN and SYDVKM. V trimming: 3 bases; J trimming: 1 base; junction bases outside the gene matches: 8. The CDR3 sequence is 16 residues long.

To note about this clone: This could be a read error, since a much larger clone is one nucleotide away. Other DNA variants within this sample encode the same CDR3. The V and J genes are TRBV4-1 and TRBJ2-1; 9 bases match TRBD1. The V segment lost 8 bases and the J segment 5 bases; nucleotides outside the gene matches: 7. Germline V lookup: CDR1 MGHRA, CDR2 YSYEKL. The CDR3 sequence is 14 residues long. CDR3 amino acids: CASWPGQGHNEQFF. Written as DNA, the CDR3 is TGCGCCAGCTGGCCGGGACAGGGACACAATGAGCAGTTCTTC.

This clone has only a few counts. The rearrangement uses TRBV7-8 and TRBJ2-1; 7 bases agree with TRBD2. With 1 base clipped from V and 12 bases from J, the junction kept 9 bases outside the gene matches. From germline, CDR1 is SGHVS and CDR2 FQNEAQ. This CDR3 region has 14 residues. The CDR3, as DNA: TGTGCCAGCAGCTTAGGTAGCGGGTATCTTGGGCAGTTCTTC. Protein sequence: CASSLGSGYLGQFF.

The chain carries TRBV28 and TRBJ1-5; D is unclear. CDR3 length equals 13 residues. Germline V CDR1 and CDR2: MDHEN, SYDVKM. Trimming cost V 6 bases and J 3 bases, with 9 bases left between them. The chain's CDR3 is CASSSMANQPQHF. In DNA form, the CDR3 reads TGTGCCAGCAGCTCCATGGCCAATCAGCCCCAGCATTTT.

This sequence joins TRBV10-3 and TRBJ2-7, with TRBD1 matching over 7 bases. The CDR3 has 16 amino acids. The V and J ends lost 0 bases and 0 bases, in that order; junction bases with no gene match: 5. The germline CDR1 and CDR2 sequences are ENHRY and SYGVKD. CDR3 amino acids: CAISESGGDSSYEQYF. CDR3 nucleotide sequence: TGTGCCATCAGTGAGTCGGGTGGGGACAGCTCCTACGAGCAGTACTTC.

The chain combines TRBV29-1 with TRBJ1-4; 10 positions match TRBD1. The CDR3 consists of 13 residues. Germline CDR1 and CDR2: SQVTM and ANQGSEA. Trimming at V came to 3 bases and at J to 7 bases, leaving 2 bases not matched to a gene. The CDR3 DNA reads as TGCAGCGTTGAGGGACAGGGGAGTGAAAAACTGTTTTTT. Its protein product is CSVEGQGSEKLFF.

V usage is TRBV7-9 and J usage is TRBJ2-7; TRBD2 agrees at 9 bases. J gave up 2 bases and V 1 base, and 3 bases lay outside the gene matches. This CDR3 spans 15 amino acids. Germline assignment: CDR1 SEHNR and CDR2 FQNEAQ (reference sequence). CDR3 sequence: CASSLDPSGTYEQYF. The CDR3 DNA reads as TGTGCCAGCAGCTTAGATCCTAGCGGGACCTACGAGCAGTACTTC.

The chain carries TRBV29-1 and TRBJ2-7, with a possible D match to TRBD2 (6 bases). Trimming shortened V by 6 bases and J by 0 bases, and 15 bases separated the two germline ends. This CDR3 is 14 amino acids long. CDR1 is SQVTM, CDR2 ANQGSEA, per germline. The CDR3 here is CSVGGVGSSYEQYF. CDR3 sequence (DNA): TGCAGCGTCGGAGGGGTGGGTTCCTCCTACGAGCAGTACTTC.

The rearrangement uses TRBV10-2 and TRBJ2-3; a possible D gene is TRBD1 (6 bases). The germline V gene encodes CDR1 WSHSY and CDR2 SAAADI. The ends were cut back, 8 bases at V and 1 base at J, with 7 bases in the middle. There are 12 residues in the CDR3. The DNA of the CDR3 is TGCGCCAGCTCAGGGGGCACAGATACGCAGTATTTT. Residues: CASSGGTDTQYF.

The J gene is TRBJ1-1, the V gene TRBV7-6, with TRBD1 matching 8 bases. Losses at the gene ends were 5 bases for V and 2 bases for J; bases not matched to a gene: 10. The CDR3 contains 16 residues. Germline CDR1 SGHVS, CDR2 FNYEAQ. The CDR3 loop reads CASSEMTGEVNTEAFF. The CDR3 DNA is TGTGCCAGCAGCGAAATGACAGGGGAAGTCAACACTGAAGCTTTCTTT.

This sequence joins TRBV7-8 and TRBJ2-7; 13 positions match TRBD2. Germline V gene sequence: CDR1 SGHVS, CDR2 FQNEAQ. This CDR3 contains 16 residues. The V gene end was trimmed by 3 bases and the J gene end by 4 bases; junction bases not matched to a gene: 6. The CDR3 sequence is CASSFPGLAGEYEQYF. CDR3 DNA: TGTGCCAGCAGCTTCCCTGGACTAGCGGGAGAGTACGAGCAGTACTTC.

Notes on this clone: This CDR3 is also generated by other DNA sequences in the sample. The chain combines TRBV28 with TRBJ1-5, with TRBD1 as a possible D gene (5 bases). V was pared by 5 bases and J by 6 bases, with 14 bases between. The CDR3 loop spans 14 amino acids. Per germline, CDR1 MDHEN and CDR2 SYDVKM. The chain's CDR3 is CASSPRAGLQPQHF. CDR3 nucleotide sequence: TGTGCCAGCAGTCCTAGGGCGGGGCTTCAGCCCCAGCATTTT.